This T cell receptor (beta chain) was retrieved from a study of molecular identifiers for immune sequencing clone quantification. Making the bulk TCR libraries relied on previously described methods and listed TCR primers. Using its own MiXCR run on the PCR reads, TCRdb lists one record per CDR3 protein. Of about half a million distinct CDR3 sequences listed, roughly a fifth are singletons. Germline CDR1 MNHEY, CDR2 SMNVEV (reference sequence). V was cut by 0 bases and J by 5 bases, with 10 bases left in between. CDR3 length: 14 residues. From around 18,000 to 910,000 sorted cells, naive CD8 libraries were generated with 10%, 30% or 50% RNA. Sorting selected naive CD8 T cells with a CD8+CD4-CCR7+CD45RA+ phenotype.

This clonotype was obtained from a human donor in good health. Some libraries in this study had Jurkat cell RNA spiked in. The specimen sequenced was naive CD8+ T cells from blood, with Jurkat cell RNA spiked in. Described subset: FACS-sorted CD8+CD4-CCR7+CD45RA+ naive T cells. This rearrangement joins TRBV27 to TRBJ2-5; D is unclear. The CDR3 DNA is TGTGCCAGCAGTTTATCGGCCAGTACCGAGACCCAGTACTTC. Protein: CASSLSASTETQYF.